This is a list of T cell receptor beta chains from one sample in a study of T cell repertoires in cytomegalovirus infection. TCRdb re-called the reads with MiXCR, one entry per CDR3 protein. The top ten hold roughly two fifths of the sample, which has a few hundred thousand distinct CDR3 sequences, roughly 43% seen once. No antigen has been identified for these receptors. The input for sequencing was cultured PBMCs, taken from culture after CMV antigen stimulation. The source is a human donor in good health (CMV status not recorded). Some clones in this sample may be carry-over from other donors' samples. CDR3s include the opening cysteine and the closing phenylalanine or tryptophan. Each record gives: clone size, CDR3 length, V gene, J gene, D gene, CDR3 protein, CDR3 DNA. D genes are given only for firm matches. Size values are once, few and many counts, or a class for expanded clones, and some rows have none.

>NA|14|TRBV12-3/TRBV12-4|TRBJ2-5|NA
CASSSWGIQETQYF
TGTGCCAGCAGTTCGTGGGGGATCCAAGAGACCCAGTACTTC
>NA|14|TRBV5-1|TRBJ1-6|NA
CASSFEPDNSPLHF
TGCGCCAGCAGCTTTGAACCAGATAATTCACCCCTCCACTTT
>few|15|TRBV6-6|TRBJ2-1|TRBD2
CASRLTSGGAREQFF
TGTGCCAGCAGGCTAACTAGCGGGGGGGCCCGGGAGCAGTTCTTC
>few|16|TRBV7-6|TRBJ2-1|TRBD2
CASSLRLAGGSDEQFF
TGTGCCAGCAGCTTAAGACTAGCGGGAGGGTCCGATGAGCAGTTCTTC
>NA|14|TRBV12-3/TRBV12-4|TRBJ2-1|NA
CASRTRRLNNEQFF
TGTGCCAGCAGAACAAGGAGGCTTAACAATGAGCAGTTCTTC
>NA|15|TRBV7-2|TRBJ1-2|NA
CASSLPGEALLGYTF
TGTGCCAGCAGCCTACCTGGGGAGGCCCTGCTTGGCTACACCTTC
>NA|13|TRBV20-1|TRBJ2-1|NA
CSAREMTYNEQFF
TGCAGTGCTAGAGAGATGACCTACAATGAGCAGTTCTTC
>NA|13|TRBV5-4|TRBJ1-6|NA
CASSLQTNSPLHF
TGTGCCAGCAGCTTACAGACTAATTCACCCCTCCACTTT
>NA|13|TRBV12-3/TRBV12-4|TRBJ1-2|TRBD1
CASTGTGWDGYTF
TGTGCCAGCACCGGGACAGGGTGGGATGGCTACACCTTC
>NA|13|TRBV7-6|TRBJ1-4|NA
CASSLALAEKLFF
TGTGCCAGCAGCTTAGCACTTGCTGAAAAACTGTTTTTT
>NA|13|TRBV10-3|TRBJ2-1|TRBD2
CAIGGSGGGEQFF
TGTGCCATCGGTGGTAGCGGGGGTGGTGAGCAGTTCTTC
>NA|18|TRBV4-3|TRBJ2-1|NA
CASSQVFIESISYNEQFF
TGCGCCAGCAGCCAAGTTTTCATAGAGTCGATCTCCTACAATGAGCAGTTCTTC
>NA|15|TRBV11-2|TRBJ2-7|TRBD2
CASSSHLLAAYEQYF
TGTGCCAGCAGCTCACATTTACTAGCGGCCTACGAGCAGTACTTC
>few|18|TRBV7-6|TRBJ2-1|NA
CASSLLRGSTPSYNEQFF
TGTGCCAGTTCTCTTCTTAGAGGGTCGACCCCTTCATACAATGAGCAGTTCTTC
>few|13|TRBV6-5|TRBJ2-1|NA
CASSYKKDNEQFF
TGTGCCAGCAGTTACAAGAAAGACAATGAGCAGTTCTTC
>NA|22|TRBV7-9|TRBJ2-1|TRBD2
CASSLGTLIGTSGTDSYNEQSF
TGTGCCAGCAGCTTAGGAACCCTAATCGGGACTAGCGGAACAGATTCCTACAATGAGCAGTCCTTC
>NA|13|TRBV6-1|TRBJ2-1|NA
CASSESQYNEQFF
TGTGCCAGCAGTGAATCACAATACAATGAGCAGTTCTTC
>few|17|TRBV6-1|TRBJ2-5|NA
CASSEAHSGLLQETQYF
TGTGCCAGCAGTGAAGCACACAGCGGCCTTCTCCAAGAGACCCAGTACTTC
>few|16|TRBV7-2|TRBJ2-7|NA
CASSSRGSGWSLEQYF
TGTGCCAGCAGCTCACGGGGTTCTGGGTGGTCTTTAGAGCAGTACTTC
>few|13|TRBV10-3|TRBJ1-1|NA
CAISDRGSVEAFF
TGTGCCATCAGTGATCGCGGTAGCGTTGAAGCTTTCTTT
>NA|15|TRBV7-3|TRBJ1-1|NA
CASSLGPFMNTEAFF
TGTGCCAGCAGCTTAGGACCATTTATGAACACTGAAGCTTTCTTT
>once|15|TRBV29-1|TRBJ2-7|NA
CSVALRSWSSYEQYF
TGCAGCGTTGCATTGCGGTCATGGAGCTCCTACGAGCAGTACTTC
>few|14|TRBV7-2|TRBJ2-7|TRBD1
CASSLAGTGYEQYF
TGTGCCAGCAGCTTAGCTGGGACAGGCTACGAGCAGTACTTC
>NA|13|TRBV28|TRBJ2-7|TRBD2
CASSPGGRIEQYF
TGTGCCAGCAGCCCCGGGGGGAGGATCGAGCAGTACTTC
>NA|15|TRBV6-2/TRBV6-3|TRBJ2-7|NA
CASSDRHSYSYEQYF
TGTGCCAGCAGTGACCGTCATTCCTACTCCTACGAGCAGTACTTC
>NA|14|TRBV5-1|TRBJ2-2|NA
CASSKFSVAGELFF
TGCGCCAGCAGCAAATTTTCGGTAGCCGGGGAGCTGTTTTTT
>NA|15|TRBV10-3|TRBJ2-1|NA
CAIGQSASYNNEQFF
TGTGCCATCGGCCAGTCGGCTAGCTACAACAATGAGCAGTTCTTC
>NA|15|TRBV6-1|TRBJ1-6|NA
CASRPDSYLGSPLHF
TGTGCCAGCAGACCGGACAGCTACCTGGGATCACCCCTCCACTTT
>few|15|TRBV12-3/TRBV12-4|TRBJ2-1|TRBD2
CASRGGTRPGNEQFF
TGTGCCAGCAGGGGGGGGACCAGACCTGGGAATGAGCAGTTCTTC
>NA|14|TRBV7-2|TRBJ1-1|NA
CASSWGPMNTEAFF
TGTGCCAGCAGCTGGGGGCCCATGAACACTGAAGCTTTCTTT
>few|15|TRBV7-2|TRBJ2-3|TRBD2
CASSLAGGTTDTQYF
TGTGCCAGCAGTTTAGCGGGGGGGACGACAGATACGCAGTATTTT
>few|14|TRBV7-2|TRBJ2-7|NA
CASSLVDTRYEQYF
TGTGCCAGCAGCTTGGTCGACACGAGATACGAGCAGTACTTC
>NA|14|TRBV20-1|TRBJ2-3|TRBD2
CSALAGGIPDTQYF
TGCAGTGCCCTAGCGGGGGGGATCCCAGATACGCAGTATTTT
>few|16|TRBV7-8|TRBJ2-7|TRBD1
CASSRMTGTGAHEQYF
TGTGCCAGCAGCCGCATGACCGGGACAGGGGCCCACGAGCAGTACTTC
>few|16|TRBV6-5|TRBJ1-2|NA
CASSYSPSPGAQGYTF
TGTGCCAGCAGTTATTCTCCCTCCCCAGGGGCGCAGGGCTACACCTTC
>NA|13|TRBV5-1|TRBJ1-1|NA
CASSLIGGTEAFF
TGCGCCAGCAGCTTGATCGGGGGCACTGAAGCTTTCTTT
>NA|13|TRBV7-2|TRBJ1-2|NA
CASSLTASRGYTF
TGTGCCAGCAGCTTAACCGCCTCTCGGGGCTACACCTTC
>NA|16|TRBV5-3|TRBJ1-1|TRBD1
CASSESGGHYDTEAFF
TGTGCCAGCAGCGAATCAGGGGGCCATTATGACACTGAAGCTTTCTTT
>few|14|TRBV5-1|TRBJ1-2|NA
CASSLDVTVYGYTF
TGCGCCAGCAGCTTGGACGTAACAGTCTATGGCTACACCTTC
>NA|13|TRBV6-1|TRBJ2-7|NA
CASSHSNSYEQYF
TGTGCCAGCAGTCACAGCAACTCCTACGAGCAGTACTTC
>NA|15|TRBV4-2|TRBJ1-4|TRBD1
CASSLGTADGEKLFF
TGTGCCAGCAGCCTCGGGACAGCTGATGGCGAAAAACTGTTTTTT
>NA|14|TRBV19|TRBJ1-4|TRBD1
CASSTSDRDGKLLF
TGTGCCAGTAGTACCTCAGACAGGGATGGAAAACTGCTTTTT